Shown below are 19 T cell receptor beta chains from a single sample sequenced in a study of cytomegalovirus exposure and HLA in healthy donors. In the PCR, 60 Vbeta and 13 Jbeta primers were used. Assay used: immunoSEQ multiplex PCR; TCRdb lists only in-frame clones, some missing. The table for this sample gives around 45,000 clones. The sequencing sample was made of PBMCs. The receptors come from a woman under 40 in good health and CMV-seronegative.

The chain combines TRBV30 with TRBJ2-6; 12 bases fit TRBD2. J lost 0 bases, V lost 3 bases, and 3 bases had no gene match. The length of the CDR3 is 17 residues. CDR1 and CDR2 from the germline V gene are GTSNPN and SVGIG (reference sequence). CDR3 nucleotide sequence: TGTGCCTGGAGGGGACTAGCGGGCAACTCTGGGGCCAACGTCCTGACTTTC. Amino acids: CAWRGLAGNSGANVLTF.

The V gene is TRBV28, the J gene TRBJ2-3; 7 bases are a match to TRBD1. Losses at the gene ends were 4 bases for V and 2 bases for J; bases not matched to a gene: 3. The length of the CDR3 is 14 residues. CDR1 and CDR2 from the germline V gene are MDHEN and SYDVKM. The CDR3 loop reads CASSSQGPTDTQYF. CDR3 coding DNA: TGTGCCAGCAGTTCACAGGGGCCCACAGATACGCAGTATTTT.

This sequence joins TRBV5-8 and TRBJ1-2; weak D call: TRBD1 (6 bases). Germline V gene data show CDR1 as SGHTS and CDR2 as YDEGEE. The CDR3 runs to 14 residues. Trimming cost V 5 bases and J 4 bases, with 15 bases left between them. In DNA, the CDR3 is TGTGCCAGCAGTCGGGCAGGGGCTGGCTATGGCTACACCTTC. Translating it yields CASSRAGAGYGYTF.

The genes are TRBV7-3 and TRBJ2-5; 8 bases line up with TRBD2. Germline V CDR1 and CDR2: SGHTA, FQGTGA. J was trimmed by 5 bases and V by 2 bases; bases with no gene match: 7. This CDR3 has 15 residues. In nucleotides, the CDR3 is TGTGCCAGCAGCTTATTTAGCGGGGCCGGTGAGACCCAGTACTTC. This codes for CASSLFSGAGETQYF.

The chain is built from TRBV7-9 and TRBJ1-1, with a possible D match to TRBD1 (6 bases). This CDR3 region has 16 residues. Trimming stripped 4 bases from V and 1 base from J, with 16 bases between. CDR1 and CDR2 from the germline V gene are SEHNR and FQNEAQ (reference sequence). The DNA of the CDR3 is TGTGCCAGCAGCTCACGGGGAGGGGGGTCGAACACTGAAGCTTTCTTT. Amino acids: CASSSRGGGSNTEAFF.

The V call is TRBV2, the J call TRBJ2-5; TRBD1 might be the D (6 bases). Trimming removed 4 bases from V and 6 bases from J, with 15 bases in between. This CDR3 is 14 amino acids long. Looked up from germline, CDR1 is SNHLY and CDR2 is FYNNEI. CDR3 region: CASSAYRDKQTQYF. CDR3 nucleotide sequence: TGTGCCAGCAGTGCTTACAGGGACAAACAGACCCAGTACTTC.

The gene calls are TRBV18 and TRBJ2-7, with D hard to call. Germline V gene sequence: CDR1 KGHSH, CDR2 LQKENI. V was pared by 0 bases and J by 0 bases, with 9 bases between. The CDR3 length is 15 residues. CDR3 DNA: TGTGCCAGCTCACCACCGAAGCTCGGCTCCTACGAGCAGTACTTC. This encodes CASSPPKLGSYEQYF.

V usage is TRBV5-1 and J usage is TRBJ2-2; TRBD2 aligns across 7 bases. Germline CDR1 and CDR2: SGHRS and YFSETQ. V shed 1 base, J shed 4 bases, and the junction held 22 bases outside the gene matches. The CDR3 has 21 residues. The CDR3 DNA reads TGCGCCAGCAGCTTGTTGGGCCCCGGTGCGGGAGAGAGGCGAGGCACCGGGGAGCTGTTTTTT. Its translation: CASSLLGPGAGERRGTGELFF.

V and J are TRBV28 and TRBJ2-2, with 9 bases that match TRBD1. The CDR3 spans 14 residues. J gave up 7 bases and V 7 bases, and 7 bases lay outside the gene matches. CDR1 is MDHEN and CDR2 is SYDVKM in the germline V gene. As DNA, the CDR3 is TGTGCCAGCATCGGGACAGGGCGGGGCGGGGAGCTGTTTTTT. Its protein is CASIGTGRGGELFF.

J is TRBJ2-7 and V is TRBV6-5; 10 positions agree with TRBD2. This CDR3 has 15 amino acids. V dropped 6 bases and J dropped 4; count of bases not matched to a gene: 9. The germline V gene has CDR1 MNHEY and CDR2 SVGAGI. The DNA for the CDR3 is TGTGCCAGCAGCCCCGTACTAGCGGGAATGTACGAGCAGTACTTC. Its translation is CASSPVLAGMYEQYF.

The chain combines TRBV5-6 with TRBJ2-5; D remains ambiguous. This CDR3 spans 11 amino acids. V dropped 1 base and J dropped 4 bases, with 2 bases sitting between them. Germline V gives CDR1 SGHDT, CDR2 YYEEEE. CDR3 bases: TGTGCCAGCAGCTTGCGAGAGACCCAGTACTTC. Its protein is CASSLRETQYF.

This rearrangement joins TRBV11-3 to TRBJ2-2, with D perhaps matching TRBD1 (7 bases). The CDR3 is made up of 15 amino acids. Germline CDR1 SGHNT, CDR2 YENEEA. Trimming stripped 2 bases from V and 4 bases from J, with 11 bases between. The CDR3 here is CASSLWQGGTGELFF. CDR3 DNA: TGTGCCAGCAGCTTATGGCAGGGGGGCACCGGGGAGCTGTTTTTT. Full variable domain (missing parts from reference TRBV11-3 and TRBJ2-2): EAGVVQSPRYKIIEKKQPVAFWCNPISGHNTLYWYLQNLGQGPELLIRYENEEAVDDSQLPKDRFSAERLKGVDSTLKIQPAELGDSAVYLCASSLWQGGTGELFFGEGSRLTVL.

The chain joins TRBV30 to TRBJ2-2; 13 nucleotides align to TRBD2. After removal of 8 bases from V and 1 base from J, the junction contained 10 bases not matched to a gene. The CDR3 spans 17 residues. Germline V lookup: CDR1 GTSNPN, CDR2 SVGIG (reference sequence). The CDR3 loop reads CAGTKGTSGKNTGELFF. CDR3 DNA sequence: TGTGCCGGAACCAAAGGGACTAGCGGGAAGAACACCGGGGAGCTGTTTTTT.

The J gene is TRBJ2-5, the V gene TRBV7-9; D remains ambiguous. The germline V gene has CDR1 SEHNR and CDR2 FQNEAQ (reference sequence). The CDR3 has 15 residues. V shed 7 bases and J shed 0 bases, with 15 bases lying between them. For the CDR3, the DNA is TGTGCCAGCACCCCTAGAGGAGTTTACCAAGAGACCCAGTACTTC. Translating it yields CASTPRGVYQETQYF.

This chain joins TRBV4-1 and TRBJ1-4; the match to TRBD1 covers 9 bases. Trimming took 4 bases from V and 4 from J; bases not matched to a gene: 7. The CDR3 runs 16 residues. Germline CDR1 reads MGHRA; CDR2 reads YSYEKL. CDR3 protein: CASSPRGTGFNEKLFF. As DNA, the CDR3 is TGCGCCAGCAGCCCTCGGGGGACAGGGTTTAATGAAAAACTGTTTTTT.

The V call is TRBV30, the J call TRBJ1-2, with 10 bases that match TRBD1. This CDR3 comprises 15 residues. Germline-derived CDR1 and CDR2 are GTSNPN and SVGIG (reference sequence). V trimming: 0 bases; J trimming: 8 bases; junction bases outside the gene matches: 9. CDR3 in DNA: TGTGCCTGGAGTGTTTGGGGGACAGGGGAAAGGGGCTACACCTTC. Protein sequence: CAWSVWGTGERGYTF. The full variable domain, in which reference TRBV30 and TRBJ1-2 provide the parts outside the CDR3, is SQTIHQWPATLVQPVGSPLSLECTVEGTSNPNLYWYRQAAGRGLQLLFYSVGIGQISSEVPQNLSASRPQDRQFILSSKKLLLSDSGFYLCAWSVWGTGERGYTFGSGTRLTVV.

V and J are TRBV10-3 and TRBJ1-5; D ambiguous. Trimming left V 8 bases short and J 5 bases short, with 7 bases between. Looked up from germline, CDR1 is ENHRY and CDR2 is SYGVKD. There are 11 residues in the CDR3. CDR3 sequence (DNA): TGTGCCATCGGGCAGCATCAGCCCCAGCATTTT. Translating it yields CAIGQHQPQHF.

The chain carries TRBV6-5 and TRBJ1-1; 9 bases line up with TRBD1. Germline CDR1 is MNHEY and CDR2 is SVGAGI. CDR3 length: 16 residues. The V and J ends lost 0 bases and 3 bases, in that order; junction bases with no gene match: 5. The CDR3 reads CASSYSRTGAHTEAFF. The CDR3 region has the DNA TGTGCCAGCAGTTACTCTAGGACAGGGGCGCACACTGAAGCTTTCTTT.

The chain employs TRBV7-3 and TRBJ2-1, with TRBD2 matching 9 bases. Germline loops: CDR1 SGHTA, CDR2 FQGTGA. The CDR3 is made up of 15 amino acids. V shed 1 base and J 7 bases; nucleotides not matched to a gene: 5. This CDR3 reads CASSLIAGAANEQFF. In DNA, the CDR3 is TGTGCCAGCAGCTTAATAGCGGGAGCTGCTAATGAGCAGTTCTTC.